This passage covers 27 T cell receptor beta chains from one sample sequenced in a study of shared clonotypes between healthy human individuals. Using immunoSEQ multiplex PCR, the repertoire was profiled, and TCRdb retains in-frame clones only, with some absent. The sample has about 1 million clones, around 74% seen once. Sequencing was performed on memory CD4+ T cells sorted from blood. The subset denotes: CD45RA-negative fraction. All receptors derive from a man between 18 and 29 years old in good health.

The V gene is TRBV19, the J gene TRBJ1-2; D is undetermined. Germline V gene lookup returns CDR1 LNHDA and CDR2 SQIVND (reference sequence). Trimming cost V 1 base and J 6 bases, with 9 bases left between them. This CDR3 comprises 13 residues. The CDR3 region is CASSIGLADGYTF. CDR3 sequence (DNA): TGTGCCAGTAGTATAGGACTGGCGGATGGCTACACCTTC.

In its sample, this clone was seen once. The V gene is TRBV11-2, the J gene TRBJ2-1; TRBD2 matches 11 bases. The CDR3 runs 15 residues. V lost 5 bases and J lost 6; bases outside the gene matches: 6. Per the germline V gene, CDR1 is SGHAT and CDR2 is FQNNGV. CDR3 loop: CASSPQLAGANEQFF. CDR3 in DNA: TGTGCCAGCAGCCCACAACTAGCGGGGGCCAATGAGCAGTTCTTC. The whole variable domain, remainder taken from reference TRBV11-2 and TRBJ2-1, is EAGVAQSPRYKIIEKRQSVAFWCNPISGHATLYWYQQILGQGPKLLIQFQNNGVVDDSQLPKDRFSAERLKGVDSTLKIQPAKLEDSAVYLCASSPQLAGANEQFFGPGTRLTVL.

V and J are TRBV27 and TRBJ1-2; 7 bases are a match to TRBD1. This CDR3 region has 14 residues. V trimming: 5 bases; J trimming: 3 bases; junction bases outside the gene matches: 6. The germline gives CDR1 MNHEY, CDR2 SMNVEV (reference sequence). The CDR3 nucleotides read TGTGCCAGCAGTCGACAGGGTTTCGACTATGGCTACACCTTC. The encoded protein is CASSRQGFDYGYTF.

The chain recombines TRBV7-2 with TRBJ2-3, with D maybe TRBD2 (5 bases). Germline V CDR1 and CDR2: SGHTA, FQGNSA. Trimming shortened V by 2 bases and J by 6 bases, and 9 bases separated the two germline ends. This CDR3 has 13 residues. As DNA, the CDR3 is TGTGCCAGCAGCTTAAACGCGGGTGATACGCAGTATTTT. The encoded protein is CASSLNAGDTQYF.

V is TRBV10-2 and J is TRBJ2-7; 8 bases agree with TRBD1. This CDR3 is built from 14 residues. The germline gives CDR1 WSHSY, CDR2 SAAADI. J was trimmed by 5 bases and V by 2 bases; bases with no gene match: 5. The CDR3, as DNA: TGCGCCAGCAGTGAGCGAGGACAGGGTAACGAGCAGTACTTC. Its translation: CASSERGQGNEQYF.

The rearrangement links TRBV11-2 to TRBJ2-1; D is ambiguous. Germline CDR1 and CDR2: SGHAT and FQNNGV. Trimming removed 2 bases from V and 10 bases from J, with 6 bases in between. CDR3 size: 11 residues. CDR3 loop: CASSLTREQFF. The DNA for the CDR3 is TGTGCCAGCAGCTTAACAAGGGAGCAGTTCTTC.

This clone was detected only a few times. The V gene is TRBV7-2, the J gene TRBJ2-1; TRBD2 is a possible D gene (6 bases). V lost 2 bases to trimming and J lost 6 bases, with 14 bases between them. CDR1 is SGHTA, CDR2 FQGNSA, per germline. The CDR3 runs 15 residues. CDR3: CASSLLASAPNEQFF. CDR3 bases: TGTGCCAGCAGCTTACTAGCGAGCGCTCCCAATGAGCAGTTCTTC.

The rearrangement links TRBV19 to TRBJ1-4; possibly TRBD1 for D (5 bases). The CDR3 sequence is 21 residues long. V was pared by 1 base and J by 0 bases, with 24 bases between. Germline assignment: CDR1 LNHDA and CDR2 SQIVND (reference sequence). The CDR3 DNA is TGTGCCAGTAGTATAGGCTTCGATTGGTGGCAGACAGAAGCAACTAATGAAAAACTGTTTTTT. Residues: CASSIGFDWWQTEATNEKLFF.

The chain employs TRBV18 and TRBJ2-7; 7 positions match TRBD1. CDR1 is KGHSH, CDR2 LQKENI, per germline. Trimming removed 5 bases from V and 6 bases from J; junction bases left unmatched: 13. The CDR3 is 15 amino acids. CDR3 sequence reads: CASSMDRSDMGEQYF. CDR3 DNA: TGTGCCAGCTCAATGGACAGGTCGGATATGGGCGAGCAGTACTTC.

Note on this clone: Different DNA sequences within this sample yield the same CDR3. The chain has TRBV10-2 and TRBJ2-5, with D tentatively TRBD2 (5 bases). Germline CDR1 WSHSY, CDR2 SAAADI. This CDR3 spans 14 amino acids. Trimming cost V 0 bases and J 4 bases, with 9 bases left between them. The CDR3 region is CASSESSGRETQYF. The CDR3 DNA sequence: TGCGCCAGCAGTGAGTCAAGCGGTAGAGAGACCCAGTACTTC.

This clone was detected only a few times. The chain recombines TRBV18 with TRBJ1-6; 9 bases map to TRBD1. Trimming removed 2 bases from V and 5 bases from J; junction bases left unmatched: 4. CDR1 and CDR2 (germline): KGHSH, LQKENI. The CDR3 loop spans 16 amino acids. The CDR3 nucleotides are TGTGCCAGCTCACCAGGGACAGGGACGAATAATTCACCCCTCCACTTT. It specifies CASSPGTGTNNSPLHF.

This clone was recorded a few times. The chain is built from TRBV5-8 and TRBJ2-4; a possible D gene is TRBD1 (7 bases). Germline V gene lookup returns CDR1 SGHTS and CDR2 YDEGEE. The CDR3 contains 17 residues. The germline V and J ends were trimmed by 0 bases and 2 bases, with 15 bases remaining between them. The CDR3 nucleotides read TGTGCCAGCAGCTTGGCGAGGCAGGGGGGACCCAAAAACATTCAGTACTTC. This translates into CASSLARQGGPKNIQYF.

In DNA form, the CDR3 reads TGTGCCAGCAGTGAATTGGGCGGAGCCTCCTACGAGCAGTACTTC. This translates into CASSELGGASYEQYF. The chain employs TRBV6-1 and TRBJ2-7; D gene uncertain. CDR1 is MNHNS and CDR2 is SASEGT in the germline V gene. The CDR3 length is 15 residues. The germline V and J ends were trimmed by 2 bases and 0 bases, with 11 bases remaining between them.

The chain carries TRBV7-3 and TRBJ1-6; D ambiguous. Trimming left V 2 bases short and J 6 bases short, with 8 bases between. Germline V gives CDR1 SGHTA, CDR2 FQGTGA. The CDR3 extends over 14 amino acids. CDR3 in DNA: TGTGCCAGCAGCTTACAACCACCTAATTCACCCCTCCACTTT. The encoded protein is CASSLQPPNSPLHF.

This clone occurred a few times. The J gene is TRBJ2-3, the V gene TRBV18; D remains unclear. The V gene's germline CDR1 is KGHSH and CDR2 LQKENI. V dropped 4 bases and J dropped 2 bases, with 1 base sitting between them. The CDR3 is 11 amino acids. CDR3 in DNA: TGTGCCAGCTCACTCACAGATACGCAGTATTTT. Protein: CASSLTDTQYF.

This clone was seen just once. The chain links TRBV2 to TRBJ2-4; D is undetermined. Germline values: CDR1 SNHLY, CDR2 FYNNEI. This CDR3 region has 13 residues. V lost 2 bases and J 0 bases, leaving 2 bases between the germline ends. In DNA form, the CDR3 reads TGTGCCAGCAGTGAAATAGCCAAAAACATTCAGTACTTC. Translated, it gives CASSEIAKNIQYF.

The rearrangement joins TRBV7-2 to TRBJ2-2; TRBD2 aligns across 14 bases. This CDR3 region has 16 residues. CDR1 is SGHTA and CDR2 is FQGNSA in the germline V gene. V shed 5 bases, J shed 8 bases, and the junction held 7 bases outside the gene matches. The CDR3 loop reads CASSIGTSGRRGELFF. CDR3 sequence (DNA): TGTGCCAGCAGCATCGGGACTAGCGGGAGAAGGGGGGAGCTGTTTTTT.

V gene TRBV11-3 combines with J gene TRBJ1-3, with 7 bases fitting TRBD1. Germline values: CDR1 SGHNT, CDR2 YENEEA. The CDR3 is 16 residues long. V was clipped by 1 base and J by 4 bases; unmatched bases: 7. The CDR3 region is CASSLGFGTEGNTIYF. CDR3 coding DNA: TGTGCCAGCAGCTTAGGATTCGGGACAGAAGGAAACACCATATATTTT.

V gene TRBV30 combines with J gene TRBJ1-2, with TRBD1 as a possible D gene (5 bases). Germline values: CDR1 GTSNPN, CDR2 SVGIG (reference sequence). The CDR3 is 14 residues long. V was pared by 3 bases and J by 8 bases, with 19 bases between. The DNA of the CDR3 is TGTGCCTGGAGGGGTCAGGGCTGGGTTTGGGGCTACACCTTC. Translation gives CAWRGQGWVWGYTF.

The V and J genes are TRBV11-2 and TRBJ1-6; D is undetermined. CDR3 size: 13 residues. The V gene lost 5 bases and the J gene lost 6 bases, with 8 bases spanning the gap. The germline gives CDR1 SGHAT, CDR2 FQNNGV. CDR3 nucleotide sequence: TGTGCCAGCAGCATTAGATCTAATTCACCCCTCCACTTT. Translating gives CASSIRSNSPLHF.

This chain connects TRBV18 to TRBJ2-1; tentatively, D is TRBD1 or TRBD2 (5 bases each). Germline V gene sequence: CDR1 KGHSH, CDR2 LQKENI. This CDR3 region has 18 residues. V lost 6 bases, J lost 6 bases, and 27 bases lay in between. CDR3 sequence reads: CASSPWGSTSADGNEQFF. The CDR3 coding sequence is TGTGCCAGCTCGCCTTGGGGGAGTACAAGCGCGGACGGCAATGAGCAGTTCTTC.

This clone appeared a few times. The chain has TRBV7-2 and TRBJ1-6, with a weak D call TRBD1 (5 bases). The V gene's germline CDR1 is SGHTA and CDR2 FQGNSA. This CDR3 contains 14 residues. The germline V and J ends were trimmed by 1 base and 10 bases, with 11 bases remaining between them. In nucleotides, the CDR3 is TGTGCCAGCAGCTTAGAAGGGGTGGGATCACCCCTCCACTTT. This encodes CASSLEGVGSPLHF.

This chain uses TRBV6-5 with TRBJ2-2, with 10 bases that match TRBD1. J was trimmed by 7 bases and V by 0 bases; bases with no gene match: 5. The germline V gene has CDR1 MNHEY and CDR2 SVGAGI. This CDR3 region has 16 residues. For the CDR3, the DNA is TGTGCCAGCAGTTACTCGACAGGGGGCGCGGGCGGGGAGCTGTTTTTT. Its translation is CASSYSTGGAGGELFF.

The gene calls are TRBV7-9 and TRBJ1-5; the D gene is possibly TRBD1 (5 bases). This CDR3 comprises 14 residues. Trimming took 3 bases from V and 1 from J, leaving 7 bases between them. The V gene's germline CDR1 is SEHNR and CDR2 FQNEAQ (reference sequence). CDR3 sequence reads: CASSFRDSNQPQHF. The CDR3, as DNA: TGTGCCAGCAGCTTTAGGGACAGCAATCAGCCCCAGCATTTT.

The chain uses TRBV9 and TRBJ2-1, with D unclear. Germline V gene data show CDR1 as SGDLS and CDR2 as YYNGEE. This CDR3 is 12 amino acids long. V lost 0 bases and J 10 bases, leaving 8 bases between the germline ends. As DNA, the CDR3 is TGTGCCAGCAGCGTAGAAACCGGAGAGCAGTTCTTC. Translating it yields CASSVETGEQFF.

The V call is TRBV18, the J call TRBJ1-1, with 9 bases that match TRBD1. Germline CDR1 reads KGHSH; CDR2 reads LQKENI. CDR3 size: 15 residues. Unmatched junction bases numbered 4, after V lost 3 bases and J lost 2 bases. The CDR3 DNA sequence: TGTGCCAGCTCACCCCGACAGGGGGACAACACTGAAGCTTTCTTT. Protein product: CASSPRQGDNTEAFF.

The chain has TRBV19 and TRBJ2-7; TRBD2 aligns across 8 bases. V lost 4 bases, J lost 3 bases, and 2 bases stayed unmatched. The CDR3 has 13 residues. Germline V lookup: CDR1 LNHDA, CDR2 SQIVND (reference sequence). The CDR3 DNA reads TGTGCCAGTAGTACGACTAGCGACTACGAGCAGTACTTC. The encoded protein is CASSTTSDYEQYF.